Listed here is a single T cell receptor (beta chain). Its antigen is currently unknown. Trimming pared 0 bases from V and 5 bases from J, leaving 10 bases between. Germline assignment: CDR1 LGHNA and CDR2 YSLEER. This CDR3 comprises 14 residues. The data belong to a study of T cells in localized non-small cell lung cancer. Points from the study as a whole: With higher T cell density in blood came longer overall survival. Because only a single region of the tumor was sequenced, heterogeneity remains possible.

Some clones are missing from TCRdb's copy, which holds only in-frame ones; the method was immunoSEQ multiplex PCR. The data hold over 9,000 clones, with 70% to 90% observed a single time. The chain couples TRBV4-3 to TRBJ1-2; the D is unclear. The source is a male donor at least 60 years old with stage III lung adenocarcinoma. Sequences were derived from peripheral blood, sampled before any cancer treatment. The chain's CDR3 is CASSQDSIGYGYTF. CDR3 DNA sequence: TGCGCCAGCAGCCAAGATTCGATTGGTTATGGCTACACCTTC.